The present T cell receptor beta chain was sequenced within a study of T cells in Graves' hyperthyroidism and ophthalmopathy (dated by TCRdb to between 2019 and 2020). As for the study more broadly: Peripheral blood samples were taken at initial diagnosis, before any treatment was given. A discovery cohort of approximately 100 patients, approximately 45 with Graves' ophthalmopathy and 55 to 60 with stable Graves' hyperthyroidism, was used to find distinguishing TCR V-J signatures. Prospective prediction of ophthalmopathy was tested in an independent validation cohort consisting of 18 hyperthyroidism patients and 15 to 17 patients who later progressed to ophthalmopathy. The approximately 97 discovery patients were randomly divided into training and test sets at a 7:3 ratio. In six Graves' hyperthyroidism patients, the study also compared T-cell repertoires from thyroid tissue with T-cell repertoires from blood. After sampling, hyperthyroidism patients received methimazole starting at 30 mg daily, and ophthalmopathy patients received high-dose intravenous methylprednisolone. According to the paper, TCR Vbeta CDR3 sequencing was carried out on roughly 130 peripheral blood samples, which came from fewer than 50 ophthalmopathy, under 80 hyperthyroidism and roughly 17 progressor patients. Paper-wide results and their limitations: No statistical method was used to set the sample size in advance, and investigators knew the group allocation. During validation, the model predicted progression to ophthalmopathy a median of about 6.3 months ahead of onset, with around 71% sensitivity and 72.22% specificity. Most expanded thyroid clonotypes (frequency above 0.001) were also found in blood, which suggests that blood repertoires may mirror thyroid immune responses. Ophthalmopathy was separated from stable hyperthyroidism by a 13 V-J signature model, with around 90% sensitivity and about 81% specificity obtained in cross-validation and 80%/75% obtained in testing.

Hyperthyroidism patients were newly diagnosed, with disease duration under 2 months, and aged 18 to 65 years. Exclusion was applied to patients with uncontrolled infections, other autoimmune diseases, pregnancy or lactation. Diagnoses relied on clinical symptoms, serum thyroxine and TRAb, thyroid ultrasound and orbital computed tomography. For progressor patients, blood was drawn at the first diagnosis of hyperthyroidism, before any ophthalmopathy symptoms had appeared. PBMCs were separated from 10 ml of fresh peripheral blood using Ficoll-Paque density gradient centrifugation. Patients classed as progressors first received a Graves' hyperthyroidism diagnosis and then went on to develop ophthalmopathy during follow-up. Total RNA was extracted using Trizol reagent, and RNA quality was assessed on an Agilent 2100 Bioanalyzer. This clonotype occurred a few times. What this receptor recognizes is not known. No base quality information exists; no much larger clone differs at one position.

TCR beta CDR3 regions were amplified from RNA transcripts. A first-round RT-PCR of the TCR CDR3 used the HTBI primer set with the Qiagen OneStep RT-PCR kit. Libraries were constructed in a second round of multiplex PCR, after which size selection and purification were carried out. Libraries were sequenced paired-end with 100 bp reads on an Illumina HiSeq2000. On the study's bioinformatics: SOAPnuke was used to process the raw data, removing reads that contained adapters or uncalled bases, had a mean Phred below 15, or lacked an exact match to the constant primer or identifier. High-quality paired reads were merged using COPE v1.2.5, and each unique nucleotide sequence was defined as a clonotype. MiTCR v1.1 was used to align the clonotypes against IMGT TRBV, TRBD and TRBJ reference segments. Analysis was restricted to V-J combinations with a frequency above 0.0001, which covered roughly 99% of repertoires. A TCS score was defined as the ratio between F50 (clonal expansion) and ExV (chaos), using BLOSUM62-based TCRdist between CDR3 peptides within each V-J. Welch's t-statistics and random forest reduced around 520 V-J features to fewer than 15, which were used in a naive Bayes classifier (R e1071). The public reads were reprocessed in TCRdb via fastp at Q25 and MiXCR, keeping in-frame beta chains. Entries are consolidated by CDR3 protein sequence, retaining the most common genes and DNA. TCRdb, not the original authors, processed these V and J calls. The table for this sample lists about 720,000 distinct CDR3 sequences; over 15% of them were counted only once. The ten largest clones add up to around 17% of the sample.

Cut back by 2 bases and 6 bases, the V and J ends lie 17 bases apart. As encoded in the germline V gene, CDR1 is SQVTM while CDR2 is ANQGSEA. Measured from the cysteine to the phenylalanine, the CDR3 is 14 residues long. The entry retains the CDR3 DNA only, 42 bases that are in frame from base 1. The origin of this receptor is a woman aged 45 to 65 with Graves' hyperthyroidism that later progressed to Graves' ophthalmopathy. The sequence links TRBV29-1 to TRBJ2-7; the D segment could be TRBD1, given 5 matching bases. Sequences were obtained from blood. The nucleotides are TGCAGCGTTGAAATCGCAGGGTCCTCTAGCGAGCAGTACTTC. Its protein is CSVEIAGSSSEQYF.